This section outlines one T cell receptor beta chain sequence together with its context. Its antigen is unidentified. In the PCR, 60 Vbeta and 13 Jbeta primers were used. Method: immunoSEQ multiplex PCR; TCRdb's copy keeps in-frame clones and lacks some. The sample consists of about 110,000 clones, approximately 79% of them appearing once. This CDR3 has 14 amino acids. Trimming removed 0 bases from V and 5 bases from J, with 13 bases in between. The germline V gene has CDR1 SQVTM and CDR2 ANQGSEA. The data were taken from a study of cytomegalovirus exposure and HLA in healthy donors. Study-wide results and caveats: The authors later found HLA-associated TCR beta chains more clonally expanded than equally common others.

The rearrangement joins TRBV29-1 to TRBJ1-2; no clear D. This receptor was taken from a man aged 25-45 years in good health and CMV-seropositive. Source material: PBMCs. CDR3 nucleotides: TGCAGCGTTGAAGATGAGGGCGGAGCGTATGGCTACACCTTC. Translating it yields CSVEDEGGAYGYTF.